This TCR beta chain was captured by sequencing in a study of cytomegalovirus exposure and HLA in healthy donors. Study in general: The early release's HLA-typed donors yielded approximately 82 million unique TCRs.

General study results and limits: Upon later analysis, TCR association rates were observed to vary by HLA locus, being highest for DRB1 and lowest for HLA-C. One later analysis reportedly identified an Asian-associated ancestry cluster that showed fewer N-insertions than the approximately 700-donor mean. Later examination showed HLA-associated TCR beta chains had greater clonal expansion than equally common others.

Germline V CDR1 and CDR2: MNHEY, SVGAGI. The CDR3 is made up of 11 amino acids. The germline V and J ends were trimmed by 7 bases and 4 bases, with 7 bases remaining between them. The primer mix had 60 Vbeta and 13 Jbeta primers. Data came from immunoSEQ multiplex PCR; TCRdb stores just in-frame clones and leaves some out. The sample carries under 110,000 clones, 75% recorded once. This clone has just a few counts. Its cognate antigen is unknown. The sequence came from a male donor in good health and CMV-seropositive. This rearrangement joins TRBV6-5 to TRBJ1-1; D remains unclear. What was sequenced was PBMCs. CDR3: CASIKRTEAFF. The CDR3 DNA sequence: TGTGCCAGCATTAAGCGCACTGAAGCTTTCTTT.